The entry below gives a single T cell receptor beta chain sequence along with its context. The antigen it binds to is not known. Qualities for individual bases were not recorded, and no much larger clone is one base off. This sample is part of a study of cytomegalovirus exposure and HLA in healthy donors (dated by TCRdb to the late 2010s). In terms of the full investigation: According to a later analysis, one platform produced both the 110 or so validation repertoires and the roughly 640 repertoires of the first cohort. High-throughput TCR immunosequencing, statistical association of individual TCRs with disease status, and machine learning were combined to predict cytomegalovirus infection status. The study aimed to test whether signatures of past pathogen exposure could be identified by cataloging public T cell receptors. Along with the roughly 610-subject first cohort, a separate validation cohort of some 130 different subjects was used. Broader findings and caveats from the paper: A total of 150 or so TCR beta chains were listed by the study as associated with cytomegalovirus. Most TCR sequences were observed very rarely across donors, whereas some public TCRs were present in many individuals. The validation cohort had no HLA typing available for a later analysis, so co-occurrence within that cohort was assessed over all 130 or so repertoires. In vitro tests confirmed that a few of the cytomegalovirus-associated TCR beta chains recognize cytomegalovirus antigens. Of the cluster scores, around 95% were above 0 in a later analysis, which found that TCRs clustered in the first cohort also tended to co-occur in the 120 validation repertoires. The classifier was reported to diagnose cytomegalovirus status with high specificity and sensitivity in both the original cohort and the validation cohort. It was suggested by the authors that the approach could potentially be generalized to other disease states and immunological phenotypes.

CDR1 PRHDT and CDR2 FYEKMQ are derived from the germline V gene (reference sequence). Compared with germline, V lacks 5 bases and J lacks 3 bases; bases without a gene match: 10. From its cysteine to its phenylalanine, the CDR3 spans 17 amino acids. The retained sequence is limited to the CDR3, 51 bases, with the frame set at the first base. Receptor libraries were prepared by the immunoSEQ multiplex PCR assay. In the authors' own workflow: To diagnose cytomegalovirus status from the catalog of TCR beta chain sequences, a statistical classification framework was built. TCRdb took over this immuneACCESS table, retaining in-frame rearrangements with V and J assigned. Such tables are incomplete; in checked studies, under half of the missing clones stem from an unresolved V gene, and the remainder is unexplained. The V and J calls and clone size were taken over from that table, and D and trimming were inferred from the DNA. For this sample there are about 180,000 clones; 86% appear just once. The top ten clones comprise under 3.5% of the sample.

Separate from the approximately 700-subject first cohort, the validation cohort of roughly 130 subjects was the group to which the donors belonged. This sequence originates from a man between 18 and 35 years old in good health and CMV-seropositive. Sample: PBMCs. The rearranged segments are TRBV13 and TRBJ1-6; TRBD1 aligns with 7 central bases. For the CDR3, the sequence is CASSPPRGGYYNSPLHF. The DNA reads TGTGCCAGCAGCCCACCAAGAGGGGGCTACTATAATTCACCCCTCCACTTT.